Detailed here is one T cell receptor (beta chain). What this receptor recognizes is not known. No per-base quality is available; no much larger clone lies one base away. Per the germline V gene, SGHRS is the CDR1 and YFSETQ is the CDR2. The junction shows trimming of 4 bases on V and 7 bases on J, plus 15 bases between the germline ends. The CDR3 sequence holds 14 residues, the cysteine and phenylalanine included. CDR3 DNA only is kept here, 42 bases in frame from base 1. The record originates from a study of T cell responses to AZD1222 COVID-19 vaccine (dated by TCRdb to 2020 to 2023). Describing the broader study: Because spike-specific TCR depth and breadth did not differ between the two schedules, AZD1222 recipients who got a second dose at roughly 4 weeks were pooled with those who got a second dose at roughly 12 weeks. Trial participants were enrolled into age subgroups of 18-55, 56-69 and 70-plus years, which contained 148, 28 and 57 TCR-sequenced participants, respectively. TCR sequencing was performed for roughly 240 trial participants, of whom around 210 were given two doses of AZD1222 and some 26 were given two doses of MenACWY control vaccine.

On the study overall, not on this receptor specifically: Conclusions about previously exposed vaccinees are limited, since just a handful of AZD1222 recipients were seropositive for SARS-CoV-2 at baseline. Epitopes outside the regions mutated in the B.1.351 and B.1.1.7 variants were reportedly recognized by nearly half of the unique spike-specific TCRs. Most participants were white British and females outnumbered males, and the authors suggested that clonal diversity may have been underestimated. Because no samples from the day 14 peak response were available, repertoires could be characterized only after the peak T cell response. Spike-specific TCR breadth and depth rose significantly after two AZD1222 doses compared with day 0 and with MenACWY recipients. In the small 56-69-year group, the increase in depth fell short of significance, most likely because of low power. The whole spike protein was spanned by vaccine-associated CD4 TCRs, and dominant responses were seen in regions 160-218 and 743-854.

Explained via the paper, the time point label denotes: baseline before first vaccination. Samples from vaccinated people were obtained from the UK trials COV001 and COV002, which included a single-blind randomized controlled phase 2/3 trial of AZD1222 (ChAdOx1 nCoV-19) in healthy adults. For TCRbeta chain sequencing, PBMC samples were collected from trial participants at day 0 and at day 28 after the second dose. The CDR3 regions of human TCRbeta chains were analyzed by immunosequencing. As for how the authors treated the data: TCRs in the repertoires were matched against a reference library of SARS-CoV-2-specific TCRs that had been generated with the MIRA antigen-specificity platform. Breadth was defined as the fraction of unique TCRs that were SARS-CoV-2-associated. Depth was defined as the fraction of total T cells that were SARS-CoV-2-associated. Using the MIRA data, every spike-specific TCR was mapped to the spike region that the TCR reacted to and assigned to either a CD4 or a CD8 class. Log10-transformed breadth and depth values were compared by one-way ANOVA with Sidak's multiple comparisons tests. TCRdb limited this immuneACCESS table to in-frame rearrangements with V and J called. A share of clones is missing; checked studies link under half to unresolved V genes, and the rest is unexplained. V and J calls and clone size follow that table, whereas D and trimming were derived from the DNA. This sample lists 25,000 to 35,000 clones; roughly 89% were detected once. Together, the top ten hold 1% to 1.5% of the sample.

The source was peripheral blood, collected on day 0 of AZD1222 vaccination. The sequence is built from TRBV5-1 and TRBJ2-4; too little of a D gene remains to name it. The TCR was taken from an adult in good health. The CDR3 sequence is CASSGEGIGNIQYF. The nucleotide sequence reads TGCGCCAGCAGCGGGGAAGGGATCGGGAACATTCAGTACTTC. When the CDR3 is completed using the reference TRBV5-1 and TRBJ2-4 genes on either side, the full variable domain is KAGVTQTPRYLIKTRGQQVTLSCSPISGHRSVSWYQQTPGQGLQFLFEYFSETQRNKGNFPGRFSGRQFSNSRSEMNVSTLELGDSALYLCASSGEGIGNIQYFGAGTRLSVL.